This TCR beta chain was profiled in a study of cytomegalovirus exposure and HLA in healthy donors. Looking at the study overall: Around 80 million unique TCR sequences came from HLA-typed donors in an early release.

It was with 60 Vbeta and 13 Jbeta primers that the PCR ran. Sequencing used immunoSEQ multiplex PCR; TCRdb keeps in-frame clones, though not all of them. This sample carries 170,000 or so clones, approximately 80% of them seen once, and the ten largest clones take 2.2%. Study results and caveats: A later analysis showed TCR association rates differing by HLA locus, peaking at DRB1 and lowest at HLA-C. More clonal expansion characterized HLA-associated TCR beta chains than equally common others in a later analysis. In vitro testing confirmed three CMV-associated chains as specific for CMV antigens.

V gave up 4 bases and J gave up 2 bases, with 12 bases separating them. The germline V gene encodes CDR1 MGHRA and CDR2 YSYEKL. The CDR3 has 15 amino acids. With regard to this clone: Its antigen is still unknown.

Sequenced material: PBMCs. The sequence came from a woman in her 30s in good health and CMV-seronegative. The rearrangement links TRBV4-1 to TRBJ2-1, with a tentative D call TRBD1 (5 bases). CDR3 protein: CASSPFGATYNEQFF. DNA for the CDR3: TGCGCCAGCAGCCCGTTTGGGGCGACCTACAATGAGCAGTTCTTC.